The sequence of this TCR beta chain was determined in a study of T cell changes during pregnancy in multiple sclerosis. V shed 5 bases and J 4 bases; nucleotides not matched to a gene: 11. This CDR3 is 15 amino acids long. From germline, CDR1 is MNHEY and CDR2 SMNVEV (reference sequence). Assay: immunoSEQ multiplex PCR; the TCRdb copy retains only in-frame clones and omits some. The data hold around 60,000 clones, with roughly nine tenths observed a single time. Here the sequenced sample was peripheral blood, taken in the first trimester of pregnancy. The sequence derives from a female donor with multiple sclerosis, enrolled in a pregnancy study. The J gene is TRBJ2-7, the V gene TRBV27, with 7 bases that match TRBD2. The CDR3 protein is CASSLVWGGLYEQYF. The CDR3 region has the DNA TGTGCCAGCAGTCTGGTCTGGGGGGGTTTGTACGAGCAGTACTTC.